Shown below are 28 T cell receptor beta chains from a single sample sequenced in a study of OX40 agonist ivuxolimab in advanced cancers. Here immunoSEQ multiplex PCR was the method, and the copy in TCRdb shows in-frame clones only, minus some. The sample yields roughly 70,000 clones, 85% seen once. The sample here was CD4+ or CD8+ T cells sorted from blood, taken in a trial of the OX40 agonist ivuxolimab. The receptors here all came from an adult with an advanced solid tumor such as melanoma, head and neck, liver or kidney cancer.

This chain uses TRBV10-3 with TRBJ2-1; D is possibly TRBD2 (7 bases). Trimming stripped 7 bases from V and 6 bases from J, with 13 bases between. Germline CDR1 and CDR2: ENHRY and SYGVKD. The CDR3 runs to 13 residues. The DNA for the CDR3 is TGTGCCATCAACAACAGGGAGGGCAATGAGCAGTTCTTC. Residues: CAINNREGNEQFF.

The chain uses TRBV4-3 and TRBJ2-7; D tentatively fits TRBD1 or TRBD2 (6 bases each). The CDR3 runs to 15 residues. Germline V gene sequence: CDR1 LGHNA, CDR2 YSLEER. Trimming pared 4 bases from V and 5 bases from J, leaving 18 bases between. CDR3 DNA sequence: TGCGCCAGCAGCCTTGAGACGGGAGACAGGAACGAGCAGTACTTC. Amino acid sequence: CASSLETGDRNEQYF.

V and J are TRBV5-1 and TRBJ1-1, with no clear D. The length of the CDR3 is 16 residues. With 5 bases removed from V and 0 bases from J, the gap between germline ends came to 17 bases. Germline V gene lookup returns CDR1 SGHRS and CDR2 YFSETQ. CDR3 residues: CASRPGGVRLNTEAFF. The CDR3 DNA sequence: TGCGCCAGCAGACCCGGCGGGGTCAGATTGAACACTGAAGCTTTCTTT.

J is TRBJ1-1 and V is TRBV20-1; 9 bases agree with TRBD1. The V segment lost 2 bases and the J segment 11 bases; nucleotides outside the gene matches: 3. The CDR3 contains 11 residues. Germline V gives CDR1 DFQATT, CDR2 SNEGSKA (reference sequence). CDR3 residues: CSARTGTGAFF. CDR3 DNA: TGCAGTGCTAGAACCGGGACAGGGGCTTTCTTT.

This clone has at least ten counts. The chain joins TRBV28 to TRBJ1-2; D not certain. This CDR3 region has 11 residues. V lost 3 bases and J lost 14, with 13 bases in between. CDR1 and CDR2 (germline): MDHEN, SYDVKM. As DNA, the CDR3 is TGTGCCAGCAGTTTGGGCCAGCGCGTAACCTTC. Its protein is CASSLGQRVTF.

This CDR3 is CASSSGLAGSDTQYF. As DNA, the CDR3 is TGCGCCAGCAGCTCGGGACTAGCGGGTTCAGATACGCAGTATTTT. The gene calls are TRBV5-1 and TRBJ2-3, with TRBD2 identical over 12 bases. CDR1 and CDR2 from the germline V gene are SGHRS and YFSETQ. Unmatched junction bases numbered 3, after V lost 3 bases and J lost 4 bases. This CDR3 spans 15 amino acids.

The rearrangement joins TRBV28 to TRBJ2-7; 8 bases line up with TRBD1. The V segment lost 5 bases and the J segment 5 bases; nucleotides outside the gene matches: 11. This CDR3 region has 15 residues. Per germline, CDR1 MDHEN and CDR2 SYDVKM. The CDR3 sequence is CASSLISGTGDEQYF. As DNA, the CDR3 is TGTGCCAGCAGTCTAATATCCGGGACAGGCGACGAGCAGTACTTC.

The rearrangement joins TRBV5-4 to TRBJ2-3, with 7 nucleotides matching TRBD2. The CDR3 runs to 17 residues. The germline gives CDR1 SGHNT, CDR2 YYREEE (reference sequence). V shed 3 bases and J 2 bases; nucleotides not matched to a gene: 12. The CDR3 spells CASSWGGRGEATDTQYF. CDR3 in DNA: TGTGCCAGCAGCTGGGGGGGAAGGGGAGAGGCCACAGATACGCAGTATTTT.

Written as DNA, the CDR3 is TGCGCCAGCAGCGGACAGGGACAGGGAATGGAGACCCAGTACTTC. Translated: CASSGQGQGMETQYF. The chain employs TRBV5-1 and TRBJ2-5, with 9 positions matching TRBD1. The junction had 9 bases not matched to a gene; V was cut back by 4 bases and J by 5 bases. The CDR3 loop spans 15 amino acids. Germline values: CDR1 SGHRS, CDR2 YFSETQ.

The chain combines TRBV18 with TRBJ1-2, with a tentative D call TRBD1 (5 bases). Germline V gives CDR1 KGHSH, CDR2 LQKENI. V was pared by 5 bases and J by 4 bases, with 17 bases between. This CDR3 is 15 amino acids long. CDR3 DNA sequence: TGTGCCAGCTCATACAACCGGCGACAGTCCTATGGCTACACCTTC. This sequence encodes CASSYNRRQSYGYTF.

The chain recombines TRBV7-3 with TRBJ2-3, with 7 bases lining up with TRBD2. CDR1 is SGHTA, CDR2 FQGTGA, per germline. The CDR3 loop spans 17 amino acids. The V and J ends lost 2 bases and 0 bases, in that order; junction bases with no gene match: 8. CDR3 nucleotides: TGTGCCAGCAGCTTATTTCCAGCGGGGACTAGCACAGATACGCAGTATTTT. It encodes CASSLFPAGTSTDTQYF. Filled out from reference TRBV7-3 and TRBJ2-3, the complete variable domain reads GAGVSQTPSNKVTEKGKYVELRCDPISGHTALYWYRQSLGQGPEFLIYFQGTGAADDSGLPNDRFFAVRPEGSVSTLKIQRTERGDSAVYLCASSLFPAGTSTDTQYFGPGTRLTVL.

This clone occurred once. This chain uses TRBV18 with TRBJ1-2; weak D call: TRBD1 (6 bases). This CDR3 comprises 14 residues. V lost 1 base, J lost 4 bases, and 10 bases lay in between. Germline-derived CDR1 and CDR2 are KGHSH and LQKENI. CDR3 nucleotide sequence: TGTGCCAGCTCACCACTGACGACAGGCTATGGCTACACCTTC. Encoded protein: CASSPLTTGYGYTF.

Turning to this clone: An end of the junction differs from the germline gene, which may be a read error. J is TRBJ2-3 and V is TRBV5-1, with TRBD1 identical over 7 bases. This CDR3 comprises 13 residues. CDR1 is SGHRS and CDR2 is YFSETQ in the germline V gene. The CDR3 region is CASNLQGADTQYF. As DNA, the CDR3 is TGCGCCAGCAACTTGCAGGGGGCAGATACGCAGTATTTT.

J is TRBJ2-1 and V is TRBV7-2; unclear D gene. The V end lost 1 base, the J end lost 10 bases, and 11 bases lay between the germline ends. Per the germline V gene, CDR1 is SGHTA and CDR2 is FQGNSA. The CDR3 sequence is 13 residues long. CDR3 in amino acids: CASSLGRVWEQFF. CDR3 DNA sequence: TGTGCCAGCAGCTTAGGCAGAGTATGGGAGCAGTTCTTC. Together with reference TRBV7-2 and TRBJ2-1, the CDR3 gives the full variable domain: GAGVSQSPSNKVTEKGKDVELRCDPISGHTALYWYRQSLGQGLEFLIYFQGNSAPDKSGLPSDRFSAERTGGSVSTLTIQRTQQEDSAVYLCASSLGRVWEQFFGPGTRLTVL.

V is TRBV5-1 and J is TRBJ2-2, with 9 bases that match TRBD2. The CDR3 totals 18 residues. Germline CDR1 reads SGHRS; CDR2 reads YFSETQ. The ends lost 0 bases at V and 2 bases at J; junction bases unmatched: 8. CDR3 loop: CASSLDALAGLNTGELFF. The CDR3, as DNA: TGCGCCAGCAGCTTGGATGCACTAGCGGGTTTAAACACCGGGGAGCTGTTTTTT.

The chain links TRBV9 to TRBJ2-1, with 8 positions matching TRBD2. The CDR3 sequence is 14 residues long. V gave up 3 bases and J gave up 7 bases; unmatched junction bases: 6. Germline V gives CDR1 SGDLS, CDR2 YYNGEE. The CDR3 coding sequence is TGTGCCAGCAGCGGGACTAGCCCTTTTAATGAGCAGTTCTTC. Its protein is CASSGTSPFNEQFF.

This clone was picked up one time. The chain combines TRBV4-3 with TRBJ2-3, with 7 bases that match TRBD1. Trimming removed 3 bases from V and 2 bases from J; junction bases left unmatched: 5. Germline V CDR1 and CDR2: LGHNA, YSLEER. The CDR3 covers 15 residues. This chain's CDR3 is CASSQRQGNTDTQYF. The CDR3 DNA sequence: TGCGCCAGCAGCCAGAGACAGGGTAACACAGATACGCAGTATTTT.

V gene TRBV5-6 combines with J gene TRBJ1-1; no firm D call. The CDR3 totals 14 residues. V was trimmed by 4 bases and J by 1 base, leaving 11 bases between them. From germline, CDR1 is SGHDT and CDR2 YYEEEE. The CDR3 DNA is TGTGCCAGCAGCCCTCAATCGGCGAACACTGAAGCTTTCTTT. Residues: CASSPQSANTEAFF.

The chain recombines TRBV5-1 with TRBJ1-5; 7 positions agree with TRBD1. J gave up 0 bases and V 4 bases, and 4 bases lay outside the gene matches. The germline CDR1 and CDR2 sequences are SGHRS and YFSETQ. This CDR3 comprises 15 residues. In nucleotides, the CDR3 is TGCGCCAGCAGCCCCGGGACAGTTAGCAATCAGCCCCAGCATTTT. Translated, it gives CASSPGTVSNQPQHF.

The chain carries TRBV7-7 and TRBJ2-5; D is uncertain. The CDR3 runs to 15 residues. Germline loops: CDR1 SSHAT, CDR2 FNYEAQ (reference sequence). The V end was cut by 4 bases, the J end by 1 base, with 13 bases between. CDR3 in DNA: TGTGCCAGCAGCTCAACGCCGGGTCCCCAAGAGACCCAGTACTTC. Protein: CASSSTPGPQETQYF.

This rearrangement joins TRBV6-6 to TRBJ1-5; D possibly corresponds to TRBD1 (5 bases). Germline V CDR1 and CDR2: MNHNY, SVGAGI (reference sequence). Trimming removed 2 bases from V and 5 bases from J, with 7 bases in between. The CDR3 extends over 13 amino acids. The DNA for the CDR3 is TGTGCCAGCAGTTACAGGGACCATCAGCCCCAGCATTTT. Its protein product is CASSYRDHQPQHF.

The sample holds one count of this clone. The chain combines TRBV5-6 with TRBJ2-1, with D maybe TRBD2 (7 bases). V lost 3 bases and J 4 bases, leaving 14 bases between the germline ends. CDR3 size: 15 residues. CDR1 is SGHDT and CDR2 is YYEEEE in the germline V gene. The CDR3 region has the DNA TGTGCCAGCAGCTCCCCGGGGGGCACGTACAATGAGCAGTTCTTC. Translating gives CASSSPGGTYNEQFF.

The V and J genes are TRBV9 and TRBJ2-1; perhaps TRBD2 as D (5 bases). V dropped 3 bases and J dropped 5 bases, with 15 bases sitting between them. CDR3 length: 15 amino acids. Per the germline V gene, CDR1 is SGDLS and CDR2 is YYNGEE. Here the CDR3 reads CASSARPRVNNEQFF. The DNA of the CDR3 is TGTGCCAGCAGCGCACGACCGCGGGTGAACAATGAGCAGTTCTTC.

The gene calls are TRBV5-1 and TRBJ1-4; 10 bases map to TRBD1. Per the germline V gene, CDR1 is SGHRS and CDR2 is YFSETQ. The CDR3 covers 14 residues. J gave up 7 bases and V 3 bases, and 3 bases lay outside the gene matches. This CDR3 is CASSSGTGAEKLFF. CDR3 sequence (DNA): TGCGCCAGCAGCTCCGGGACAGGGGCTGAAAAACTGTTTTTT.

This clone is a singleton in its sample. This chain joins TRBV6-5 and TRBJ2-1; 8 positions match TRBD2. This CDR3 contains 16 residues. J was trimmed by 0 bases and V by 0 bases; bases with no gene match: 1. CDR1 MNHEY and CDR2 SVGAGI come from the germline V gene. The CDR3 nucleotides read TGTGCCAGCAGTTACTCGAGCGGGGGCTCCTACAATGAGCAGTTCTTC. Protein product: CASSYSSGGSYNEQFF.

In its sample, this clone was seen a few times. The chain joins TRBV6-1 to TRBJ1-5; 8 nucleotides align to TRBD1. CDR1 is MNHNS, CDR2 SASEGT, per germline. The CDR3 loop spans 14 amino acids. V dropped 6 bases and J dropped 0; count of bases not matched to a gene: 1. In nucleotides, the CDR3 is TGTGCCAGCAGGGGACAGGCTAGCAATCAGCCCCAGCATTTT. Its protein product is CASRGQASNQPQHF.

V is TRBV19 and J is TRBJ2-1; D remains unclear. The germline CDR1 and CDR2 sequences are LNHDA and SQIVND (reference sequence). The V end was cut by 0 bases, the J end by 9 bases, with 18 bases between. The CDR3 covers 16 residues. CDR3 DNA: TGTGCCAGTAGTATAGACCGGATCCTCCACCTACCTGAGCAGTTCTTC. It specifies CASSIDRILHLPEQFF.

V usage is TRBV5-1 and J usage is TRBJ1-6; D perhaps matches TRBD1 (6 bases). The V end was cut by 0 bases, the J end by 7 bases, with 11 bases between. CDR1 is SGHRS, CDR2 YFSETQ, per germline. CDR3 length equals 15 residues. The CDR3 DNA sequence: TGCGCCAGCAGCTTGGTGGGGGCGGGGAATTCACCCCTCCACTTT. This encodes CASSLVGAGNSPLHF.